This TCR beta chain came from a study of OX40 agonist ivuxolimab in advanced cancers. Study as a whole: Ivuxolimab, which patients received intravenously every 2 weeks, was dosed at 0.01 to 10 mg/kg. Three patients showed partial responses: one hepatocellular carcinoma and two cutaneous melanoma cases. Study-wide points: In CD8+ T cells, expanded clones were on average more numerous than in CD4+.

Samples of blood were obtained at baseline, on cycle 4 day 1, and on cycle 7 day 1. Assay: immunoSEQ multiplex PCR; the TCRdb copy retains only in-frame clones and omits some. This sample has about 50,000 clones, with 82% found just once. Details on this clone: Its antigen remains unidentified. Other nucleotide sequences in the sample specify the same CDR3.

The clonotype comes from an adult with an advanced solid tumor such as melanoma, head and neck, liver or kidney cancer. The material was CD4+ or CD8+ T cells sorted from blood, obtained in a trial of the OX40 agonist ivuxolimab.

In nucleotides, the CDR3 is TGTGCCAGCAGCCTCGGGACAGCCTATGGCTACACCTTC. Encoded protein: CASSLGTAYGYTF. This rearrangement joins TRBV7-2 to TRBJ1-2; 7 nucleotides match TRBD1. The CDR3 contains 13 residues. The V gene end was trimmed by 5 bases and the J gene end by 4 bases; junction bases not matched to a gene: 4. CDR1 and CDR2 (germline): SGHTA, FQGNSA.